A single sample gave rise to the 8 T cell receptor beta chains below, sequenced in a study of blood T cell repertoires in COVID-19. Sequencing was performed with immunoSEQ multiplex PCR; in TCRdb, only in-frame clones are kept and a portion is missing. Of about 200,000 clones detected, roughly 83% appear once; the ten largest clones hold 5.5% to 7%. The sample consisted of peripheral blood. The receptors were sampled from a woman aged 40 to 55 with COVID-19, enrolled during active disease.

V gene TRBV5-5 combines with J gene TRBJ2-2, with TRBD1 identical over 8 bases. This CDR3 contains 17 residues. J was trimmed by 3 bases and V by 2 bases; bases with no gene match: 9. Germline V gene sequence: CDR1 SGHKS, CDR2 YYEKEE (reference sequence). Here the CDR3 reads CASSFPSGQEDTGELFF. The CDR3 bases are TGTGCCAGCAGCTTCCCGTCGGGACAGGAGGACACCGGGGAGCTGTTTTTT.

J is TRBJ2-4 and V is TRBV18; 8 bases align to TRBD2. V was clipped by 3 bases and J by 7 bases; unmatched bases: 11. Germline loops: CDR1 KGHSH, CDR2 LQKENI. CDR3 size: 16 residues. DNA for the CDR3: TGTGCCAGCTCACCCGCGAGGGACGGGGGGGCGAACATTCAGTACTTC. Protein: CASSPARDGGANIQYF.

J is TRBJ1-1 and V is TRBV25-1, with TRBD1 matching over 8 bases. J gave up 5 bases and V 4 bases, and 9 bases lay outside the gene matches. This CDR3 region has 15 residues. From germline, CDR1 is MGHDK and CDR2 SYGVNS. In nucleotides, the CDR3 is TGTGCCAGCAGTGGAGACAGGGGAGAGGGAACTGAAGCTTTCTTT. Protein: CASSGDRGEGTEAFF.

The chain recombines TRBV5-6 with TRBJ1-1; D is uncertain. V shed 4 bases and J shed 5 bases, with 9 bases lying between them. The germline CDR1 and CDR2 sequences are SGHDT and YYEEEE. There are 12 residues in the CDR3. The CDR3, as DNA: TGTGCCAGCAGCCCCGGTTCGACTGAAGCTTTCTTT. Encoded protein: CASSPGSTEAFF. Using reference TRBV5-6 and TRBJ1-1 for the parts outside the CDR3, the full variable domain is DAGVTQSPTHLIKTRGQQVTLRCSPKSGHDTVSWYQQALGQGPQFIFQYYEEEERQRGNFPDRFSGHQFPNYSSELNVNALLLGDSALYLCASSPGSTEAFFGQGTRLTVV.

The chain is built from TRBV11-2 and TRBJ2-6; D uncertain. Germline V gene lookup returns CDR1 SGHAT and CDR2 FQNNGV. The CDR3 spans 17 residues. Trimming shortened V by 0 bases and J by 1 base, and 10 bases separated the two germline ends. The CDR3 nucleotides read TGTGCCAGCAGCTTAGATCAACGGGTATCTGGGGCCAACGTCCTGACTTTC. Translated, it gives CASSLDQRVSGANVLTF.

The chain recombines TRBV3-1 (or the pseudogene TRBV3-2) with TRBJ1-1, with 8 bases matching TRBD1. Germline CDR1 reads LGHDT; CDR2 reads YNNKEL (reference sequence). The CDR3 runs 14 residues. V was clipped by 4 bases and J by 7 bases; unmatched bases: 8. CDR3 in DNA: TGTGCCAGCAGCCCACAAAAGGGGACAGGTGAAGCTTTCTTT. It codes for CASSPQKGTGEAFF.

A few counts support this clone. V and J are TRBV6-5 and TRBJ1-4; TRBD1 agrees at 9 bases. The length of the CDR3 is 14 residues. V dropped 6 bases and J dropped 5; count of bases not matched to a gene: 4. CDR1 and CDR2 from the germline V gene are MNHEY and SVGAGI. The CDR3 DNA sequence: TGTGCCAGCAGGCGGGACAGGGTAAATGAAAAACTGTTTTTT. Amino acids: CASRRDRVNEKLFF.

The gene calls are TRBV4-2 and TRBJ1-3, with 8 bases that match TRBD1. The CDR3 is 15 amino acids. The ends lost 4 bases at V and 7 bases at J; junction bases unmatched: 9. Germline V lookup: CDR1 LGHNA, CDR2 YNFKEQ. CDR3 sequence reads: CASSPTTDRANTIYF. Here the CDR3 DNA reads TGTGCCAGCAGCCCCACGACGGACAGGGCCAACACCATATATTTT.